Presented here are 22 T cell receptor beta chains from one specimen sequenced in a study of T cell responses to AZD1222 COVID-19 vaccine. Data came from immunoSEQ multiplex PCR; TCRdb stores just in-frame clones and leaves some out. The sample yields 75,000 to 100,000 clones, 88% seen once. The starting material was peripheral blood, obtained on day 0 of MenACWY control vaccination. These receptors were obtained from an adult in good health.

The chain is built from TRBV18 and TRBJ1-2, with TRBD1 as a possible D gene (6 bases). The V end was cut by 0 bases, the J end by 6 bases, with 14 bases between. The germline CDR1 and CDR2 sequences are KGHSH and LQKENI. CDR3 length equals 15 residues. The CDR3 sequence: CASSPPVGGAHGYTF. In DNA form, the CDR3 reads TGTGCCAGCTCACCACCGGTGGGGGGCGCCCATGGCTACACCTTC.

V and J are TRBV15 and TRBJ1-2, with D perhaps matching TRBD1 (6 bases). Germline assignment: CDR1 LNHNV and CDR2 YYDKDF (reference sequence). The ends were cut back, 3 bases at V and 0 bases at J, with 14 bases in the middle. The CDR3 runs 16 residues. The CDR3 DNA reads TGTGCCACCAGCAGGGGGAGAGGGGGAGCTAACTATGGCTACACCTTC. Residues: CATSRGRGGANYGYTF.

Here the CDR3 DNA reads TGTGCCAGCAGTCGGACTGGGATCCCCAATCAGCCCCAGCATTTT. It specifies CASSRTGIPNQPQHF. The chain joins TRBV6-5 to TRBJ1-5; D uncertain. There are 15 residues in the CDR3. The V gene's germline CDR1 is MNHEY and CDR2 SVGAGI. Trimming pared 5 bases from V and 3 bases from J, leaving 14 bases between.

This clone was recorded once. The rearrangement joins TRBV19 to TRBJ1-5; D not certain. V gave up 4 bases and J gave up 4 bases, with 14 bases separating them. Looked up from germline, CDR1 is LNHDA and CDR2 is SQIVND (reference sequence). The length of the CDR3 is 15 residues. The CDR3 loop is CASSNPFGGNQPQHF. The CDR3 DNA sequence: TGTGCCAGTAGTAACCCTTTCGGAGGGAATCAGCCCCAGCATTTT. Full variable domain (outside the CDR3, taken from reference TRBV19 and TRBJ1-5): DGGITQSPKYLFRKEGQNVTLSCEQNLNHDAMYWYRQDPGQGLRLIYYSQIVNDFQKGDIAEGYSVSREKKESFPLTVTSAQKNPTAFYLCASSNPFGGNQPQHFGDGTRLSIL.

The chain uses TRBV19 and TRBJ1-5; 7 positions match TRBD1. V shed 4 bases and J 0 bases; nucleotides not matched to a gene: 12. This CDR3 has 18 residues. CDR1 and CDR2 from the germline V gene are LNHDA and SQIVND (reference sequence). The CDR3 protein is CASSTTGTEIYSNQPQHF. CDR3 sequence (DNA): TGTGCCAGTAGTACCACCGGGACAGAGATTTATAGCAATCAGCCCCAGCATTTT.

The chain uses TRBV10-3 and TRBJ1-5; no clear D gene. This CDR3 spans 15 amino acids. Germline assignment: CDR1 ENHRY and CDR2 SYGVKD. V lost 5 bases, J lost 2 bases, and 13 bases lay in between. Here the CDR3 DNA reads TGTGCCATCAGTCCTACAGCTATTGGCAATCAGCCCCAGCATTTT. This encodes CAISPTAIGNQPQHF.

The chain combines TRBV4-2 with TRBJ1-2; D perhaps matches TRBD1 (5 bases). Between the trimmed V and J ends, which lost 0 bases and 2 bases, there was a span of 13 bases. Per germline, CDR1 LGHNA and CDR2 YNFKEQ. The CDR3 totals 16 residues. The CDR3 DNA follows: TGTGCCAGCAGCCAAGATTCAGGGTTGGCAAACTATGGCTACACCTTC. Its protein product is CASSQDSGLANYGYTF.

This sequence joins TRBV6-5 and TRBJ2-2; 9 nucleotides match TRBD2. Trimming took 6 bases from V and 0 from J; bases not matched to a gene: 2. The CDR3 has 15 residues. Germline V gene data show CDR1 as MNHEY and CDR2 as SVGAGI. CDR3 loop: CASRWTSANTGELFF. As DNA, the CDR3 is TGTGCCAGCAGATGGACTAGCGCGAACACCGGGGAGCTGTTTTTT.

The genes are TRBV2 and TRBJ2-3, with 13 bases identical to TRBD2. Germline V gives CDR1 SNHLY, CDR2 FYNNEI. This CDR3 comprises 16 residues. V lost 4 bases and J lost 5; bases outside the gene matches: 6. CDR3 in amino acids: CASSARTSGGGDTQYF. For the CDR3, the DNA is TGTGCCAGCAGTGCCCGGACTAGCGGGGGAGGAGATACGCAGTATTTT.

V gene TRBV10-3 combines with J gene TRBJ1-1; 8 nucleotides match TRBD1. With 2 bases clipped from V and 10 bases from J, the junction kept 6 bases outside the gene matches. Germline V gives CDR1 ENHRY, CDR2 SYGVKD. The CDR3 extends over 13 amino acids. The CDR3 loop is CAISENNRGGAFF. The DNA of the CDR3 is TGTGCCATCAGTGAGAATAACAGGGGGGGAGCTTTCTTT.

The V and J genes are TRBV11-2 and TRBJ1-4; 8 nucleotides match TRBD1. J lost 10 bases, V lost 4 bases, and 8 bases had no gene match. The CDR3 covers 14 residues. Germline V gene data show CDR1 as SGHAT and CDR2 as FQNNGV. The CDR3 DNA sequence: TGTGCCAGCAGCTCCGGACAGGGCGTAGGAAAACTGTTTTTT. Translation gives CASSSGQGVGKLFF.

The chain combines TRBV7-2 with TRBJ1-1; D possibly corresponds to TRBD1 (6 bases). V was shortened by 5 bases and J by 1 base, with 14 bases between the two germline ends. The germline V gene encodes CDR1 SGHTA and CDR2 FQGNSA. This CDR3 is built from 15 residues. CDR3 protein: CASSITGNRNTEAFF. CDR3 sequence (DNA): TGTGCCAGCAGCATCACAGGGAACCGGAACACTGAAGCTTTCTTT.

The gene calls are TRBV6-5 and TRBJ2-3; weak D call: TRBD1 (6 bases). The CDR3 loop spans 16 amino acids. V was trimmed by 2 bases and J by 3 bases, leaving 15 bases between them. CDR1 and CDR2 (germline): MNHEY, SVGAGI. CDR3 sequence reads: CASSYVGGAQTDTQYF. For the CDR3, the DNA is TGTGCCAGCAGTTACGTTGGGGGCGCACAGACAGATACGCAGTATTTT.

The chain couples TRBV11-2 to TRBJ1-1; D possibly corresponds to TRBD1 (5 bases). The V gene's germline CDR1 is SGHAT and CDR2 FQNNGV. V was pared by 5 bases and J by 0 bases, with 16 bases between. The CDR3 spans 16 residues. The CDR3 is CASSTRDGSLNTEAFF. As DNA, the CDR3 is TGTGCCAGCAGCACTCGGGACGGATCCTTGAACACTGAAGCTTTCTTT.

This clone was counted a few times. This chain uses TRBV12-3 or TRBV12-4 with TRBJ2-5; weak D call: TRBD2 (6 bases). The CDR3 runs 11 residues. Here the CDR3 reads CGRGTQETQYF. CDR3 in DNA: TGTGGCCGGGGGACCCAAGAGACCCAGTACTTC.

This chain joins TRBV4-1 and TRBJ2-1; D may be TRBD1 (5 bases). This CDR3 has 16 amino acids. Trimming took off 1 base at V and 6 bases at J, with 16 bases between the two ends. In germline, CDR1 is MGHRA, CDR2 YSYEKL. This CDR3 is CASSQVDIVSFNEQFF. The CDR3 DNA sequence: TGCGCCAGCAGCCAAGTGGACATTGTGAGTTTCAATGAGCAGTTCTTC.

CDR3: CASSLRQGGENTEAFF. The DNA of the CDR3 is TGCGCCAGCAGCTTGAGACAGGGGGGCGAGAACACTGAAGCTTTCTTT. The chain links TRBV5-1 to TRBJ1-1, with 9 bases fitting TRBD1. The trim removed 1 base at V and 1 base at J, leaving 5 bases unmatched. Looked up from germline, CDR1 is SGHRS and CDR2 is YFSETQ. The CDR3 covers 16 residues.

This clone qualifies as large. The chain carries TRBV24-1 and TRBJ1-5; maybe TRBD1 (5 bases). CDR1 and CDR2 (germline): KGHDR, SFDVKD. The CDR3 contains 13 residues. Trimming removed 4 bases from V and 4 bases from J, with 7 bases in between. The CDR3 loop reads CATSEGENQPQHF. The CDR3 DNA follows: TGTGCCACCAGTGAAGGGGAAAATCAGCCCCAGCATTTT.

The chain recombines TRBV19 with TRBJ1-6; unclear D gene. Germline CDR1 reads LNHDA; CDR2 reads SQIVND (reference sequence). The V gene lost 1 base and the J gene lost 0 bases, with 10 bases spanning the gap. The CDR3 is made up of 17 amino acids. The CDR3 DNA sequence: TGTGCCAGTAGTATAGGGGCGGTGAGCTCCTATAATTCACCCCTCCACTTT. Residues: CASSIGAVSSYNSPLHF.

The gene calls are TRBV29-1 and TRBJ2-5; D possibly corresponds to TRBD2 (7 bases). This CDR3 contains 13 residues. Germline lookup yields CDR1 SQVTM and CDR2 ANQGSEA. With 7 bases removed from V and 4 bases from J, the gap between germline ends came to 16 bases. The CDR3, as DNA: TGCAGCGGCACCTTAGGGGGGGGAGAGACCCAGTACTTC. It encodes CSGTLGGGETQYF.

The chain couples TRBV30 to TRBJ2-1; TRBD1 agrees at 8 bases. V gave up 2 bases and J gave up 9 bases; unmatched junction bases: 9. The CDR3 length is 14 residues. Looked up from germline, CDR1 is GTSNPN and CDR2 is SVGIG (reference sequence). The CDR3 is CAWSLDRGTLEQFF. The DNA of the CDR3 is TGTGCCTGGAGTCTCGACAGGGGCACCCTTGAGCAGTTCTTC.

The chain links TRBV2 to TRBJ2-4, with a weak D call TRBD1 (8 bases). V was trimmed by 7 bases and J by 4 bases, leaving 17 bases between them. The CDR3 length is 15 residues. Germline-derived CDR1 and CDR2 are SNHLY and FYNNEI. The chain's CDR3 is CASTPRGDRKNIQYF. The CDR3 region has the DNA TGTGCCAGCACCCCACGGGGGGACAGGAAAAACATTCAGTACTTC.